This T cell receptor beta chain was recovered during a study of T cell repertoires in cytomegalovirus infection. Study summary: Public TCR beta signatures provided an indication of both CMV infection and a matching HLA type. Findings of the study overall: HLA-C-restricted CMV clonotypes gave the most frequent clonotype in two of eight donors. Frequencies of public TCR beta families were cumulated, and this identified carriers of CMV plus the relevant HLA.

In this sample, this clonotype turned up many times. Antigen specificity is unknown. TCRdb fed the reads into MiXCR, producing one record per CDR3 protein. The sample yields 230,000 or so distinct CDR3 sequences, 17% seen once. With 4 bases removed from V and 2 bases from J, the gap between germline ends came to 15 bases. Germline CDR1 reads MNHEY; CDR2 reads SVGEGT. CDR3 size: 16 residues. This TCR derives from a human donor in good health (CMV status not recorded). Some clones in this sample may be carry-over from other donors' samples. The rearrangement joins TRBV6-2 or TRBV6-3 to TRBJ1-5; D is unresolved. Sequences were obtained from CD8+ T cells from PBMCs. In DNA form, the CDR3 reads TGTGCCAGCAGTTCCCGCGGGCCTTGGGGCAATCAGCCCCAGCATTTT. Translation: CASSSRGPWGNQPQHF.